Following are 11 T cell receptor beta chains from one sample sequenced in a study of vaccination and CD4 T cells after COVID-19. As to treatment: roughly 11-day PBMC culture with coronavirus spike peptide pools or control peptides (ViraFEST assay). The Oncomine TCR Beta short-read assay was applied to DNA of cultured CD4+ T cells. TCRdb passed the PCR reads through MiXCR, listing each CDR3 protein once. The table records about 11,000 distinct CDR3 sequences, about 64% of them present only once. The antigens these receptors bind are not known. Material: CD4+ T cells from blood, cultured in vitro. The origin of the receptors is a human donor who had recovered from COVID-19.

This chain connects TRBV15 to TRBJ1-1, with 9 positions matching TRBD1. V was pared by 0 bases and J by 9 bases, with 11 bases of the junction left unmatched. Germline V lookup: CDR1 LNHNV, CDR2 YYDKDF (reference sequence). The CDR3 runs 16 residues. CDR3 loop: CATSRDRTRQGEKAFF. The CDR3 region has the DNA TGTGCCACCAGCAGAGATAGAACCCGACAGGGGGAAAAAGCTTTCTTT. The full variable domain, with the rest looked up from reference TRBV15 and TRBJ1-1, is DAMVIQNPRYQVTQFGKPVTLSCSQTLNHNVMYWYQQKSSQAPKLLFHYYDKDFNNEADTPDNFQSRRPNTSFCFLDIRSPGLGDTAMYLCATSRDRTRQGEKAFFGQGTRLTVV.

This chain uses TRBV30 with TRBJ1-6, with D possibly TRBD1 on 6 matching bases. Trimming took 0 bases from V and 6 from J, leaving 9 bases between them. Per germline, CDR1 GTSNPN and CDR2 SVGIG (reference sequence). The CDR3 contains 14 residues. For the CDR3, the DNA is TGTGCCTGGAGTGTACAACAGGGTAATTCACCCCTCCACTTT. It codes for CAWSVQQGNSPLHF.

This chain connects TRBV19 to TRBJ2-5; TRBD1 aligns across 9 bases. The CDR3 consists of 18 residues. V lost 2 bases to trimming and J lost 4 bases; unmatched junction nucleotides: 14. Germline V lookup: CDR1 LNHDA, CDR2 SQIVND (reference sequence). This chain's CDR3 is CASSIPGTGLRSPETQYF. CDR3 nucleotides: TGTGCCAGTAGTATACCCGGGACAGGGCTTCGGTCGCCAGAGACCCAGTACTTC.

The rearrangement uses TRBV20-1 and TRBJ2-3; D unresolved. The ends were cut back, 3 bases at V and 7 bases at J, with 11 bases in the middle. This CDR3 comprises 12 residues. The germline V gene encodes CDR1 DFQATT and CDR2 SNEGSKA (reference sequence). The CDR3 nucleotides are TGCAGTGCTAGTCACCGCAGGTATACGCAGTATTTT. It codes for CSASHRRYTQYF.

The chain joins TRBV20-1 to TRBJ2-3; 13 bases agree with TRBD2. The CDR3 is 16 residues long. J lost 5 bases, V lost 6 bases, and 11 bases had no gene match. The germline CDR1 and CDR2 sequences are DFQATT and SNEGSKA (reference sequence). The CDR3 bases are TGCAGTGCAACCCCTTGGACTAGCGGGAGAAGAGATACGCAGTATTTT. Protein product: CSATPWTSGRRDTQYF.

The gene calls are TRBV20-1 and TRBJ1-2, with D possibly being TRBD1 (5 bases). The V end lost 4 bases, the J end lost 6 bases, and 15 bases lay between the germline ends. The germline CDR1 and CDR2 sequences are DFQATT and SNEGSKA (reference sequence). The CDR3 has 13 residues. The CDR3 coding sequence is TGCAGTGCTATCCCGACGGGGACTGATGGCTACACCTTC. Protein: CSAIPTGTDGYTF.

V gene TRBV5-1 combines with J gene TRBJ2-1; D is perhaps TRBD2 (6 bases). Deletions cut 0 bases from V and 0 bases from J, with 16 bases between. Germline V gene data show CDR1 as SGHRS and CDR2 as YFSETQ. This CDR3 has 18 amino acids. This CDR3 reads CASSLATLATSSYNEQFF. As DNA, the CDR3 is TGCGCCAGCAGCTTGGCCACTCTAGCGACTAGCTCCTACAATGAGCAGTTCTTC.

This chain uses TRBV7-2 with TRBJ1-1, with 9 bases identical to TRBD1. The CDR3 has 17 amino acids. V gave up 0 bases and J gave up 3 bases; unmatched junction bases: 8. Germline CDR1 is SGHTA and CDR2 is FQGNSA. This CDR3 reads CASSLAPGTGTDTEAFF. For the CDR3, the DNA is TGTGCCAGCAGCTTAGCCCCAGGGACAGGGACGGACACTGAAGCTTTCTTT.

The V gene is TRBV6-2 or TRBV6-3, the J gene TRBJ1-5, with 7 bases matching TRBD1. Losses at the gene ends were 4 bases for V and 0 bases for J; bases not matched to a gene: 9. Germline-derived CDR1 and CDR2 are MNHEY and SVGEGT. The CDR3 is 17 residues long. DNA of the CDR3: TGTGCCAGCAGTTTACAGGGGCTCGGGTATAGCAATCAGCCCCAGCATTTT. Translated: CASSLQGLGYSNQPQHF.

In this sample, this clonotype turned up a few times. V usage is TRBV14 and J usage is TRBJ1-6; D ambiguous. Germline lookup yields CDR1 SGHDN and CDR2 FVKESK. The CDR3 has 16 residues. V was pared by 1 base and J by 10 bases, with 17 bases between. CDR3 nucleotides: TGTGCCAGCAGCCAAGGCCAGGTCTACCTTGGATCACCCCTCCACTTT. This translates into CASSQGQVYLGSPLHF.

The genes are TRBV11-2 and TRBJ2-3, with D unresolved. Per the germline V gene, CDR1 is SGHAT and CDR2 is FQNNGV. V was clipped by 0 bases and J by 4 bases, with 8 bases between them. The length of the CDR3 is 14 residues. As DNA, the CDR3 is TGTGCCAGCAGCTTAGACGTTGGTGCAGATACGCAGTATTTT. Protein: CASSLDVGADTQYF.